This passage covers 21 T cell receptor beta chains from one sample sequenced in a study of blood T cell repertoires in COVID-19. Method: immunoSEQ multiplex PCR; TCRdb's copy keeps in-frame clones and lacks some. The table shows approximately 160,000 clones, with roughly four fifths occurring only once. The sample was peripheral blood. These receptors originate from a human donor in a cohort sampled during active COVID-19.

Worth noting for this clone: Other DNA sequences in the sample encode the same CDR3. This sequence joins TRBV28 and TRBJ1-2; TRBD1 agrees at 10 bases. The CDR3 totals 14 residues. Germline-derived CDR1 and CDR2 are MDHEN and SYDVKM. Trimming cost V 7 bases and J 4 bases; bases outside gene matches: 6. CDR3 DNA: TGTGCCAGCAAGCGGACAGGGGGAACCTATGGCTACACCTTC. Its protein is CASKRTGGTYGYTF.

The CDR3, as DNA: TGTGCCAGCAGCTTAGTAGGGGGCTTAGGTAATCAGCCCCAGCATTTT. This translates into CASSLVGGLGNQPQHF. The J gene is TRBJ1-5, the V gene TRBV7-8; 7 bases align to TRBD1. The germline V gene has CDR1 SGHVS and CDR2 FQNEAQ. J gave up 4 bases and V 1 base, and 7 bases lay outside the gene matches. The CDR3 has 16 amino acids.

The rearrangement links TRBV30 to TRBJ1-1; D unclear. This CDR3 is 12 amino acids long. With 4 bases removed from V and 1 base from J, the gap between germline ends came to 7 bases. Germline V CDR1 and CDR2: GTSNPN, SVGIG (reference sequence). The CDR3 region has the DNA TGTGCCTGGACGCGAGAGAACACTGAAGCTTTCTTT. Translated, it gives CAWTRENTEAFF.

The chain has TRBV12-5 and TRBJ2-7; D perhaps matches TRBD1 (6 bases). The V end was cut by 7 bases, the J end by 0 bases, with 16 bases between. The CDR3 is 15 residues long. Germline CDR1 LGHNT, CDR2 FRNRAP. The CDR3 DNA follows: TGTGCTAGTGTCAAAGGCAGGGGAAGCTCCTACGAGCAGTACTTC. Protein sequence: CASVKGRGSSYEQYF. The whole variable domain, remainder taken from reference TRBV12-5 and TRBJ2-7, is DARVTQTPRHKVTEMGQEVTMRCQPILGHNTVFWYRQTMMQGLELLAYFRNRAPLDDSGMPKDRFSAEMPDATLATLKIQPSEPRDSAVYFCASVKGRGSSYEQYFGPGTRLTVT.

The rearrangement uses TRBV20-1 and TRBJ2-5; 7 bases are a match to TRBD2. Germline CDR1 DFQATT, CDR2 SNEGSKA (reference sequence). This CDR3 has 15 residues. V shed 3 bases and J 4 bases; nucleotides not matched to a gene: 11. CDR3 DNA: TGCAGTGCTAGTGGAGACCCGACTAGCCCAGAGACCCAGTACTTC. Its translation is CSASGDPTSPETQYF.

The table lists this clone with many counts. The gene calls are TRBV7-9 and TRBJ1-1; D possibly corresponds to TRBD1 (5 bases). The CDR3 is 14 residues long. CDR1 is SEHNR, CDR2 FQNEAQ, per germline (reference sequence). V was pared by 6 bases and J by 0 bases, with 11 bases between. CDR3 bases: TGTGCCAGCAGATCCGACAGACTGAACACTGAAGCTTTCTTT. Residues: CASRSDRLNTEAFF.

V gene TRBV5-4 combines with J gene TRBJ2-2; TRBD2 matches 11 bases. After removal of 3 bases from V and 5 bases from J, the junction contained 3 bases not matched to a gene. Germline lookup yields CDR1 SGHNT and CDR2 YYREEE (reference sequence). This CDR3 has 15 residues. The CDR3 sequence: CASSSLAGGTGELFF. CDR3 nucleotides: TGTGCCAGCAGCTCCCTAGCGGGGGGTACCGGGGAGCTGTTTTTT.

The CDR3 spells CASSPVNTASYGYTF. CDR3 sequence (DNA): TGTGCCAGCAGCCCCGTCAACACAGCAAGCTATGGCTACACCTTC. The V call is TRBV11-2, the J call TRBJ1-2, with no clear D. Trimming removed 5 bases from V and 4 bases from J, with 17 bases in between. This CDR3 contains 15 residues. In germline, CDR1 is SGHAT, CDR2 FQNNGV.

The V and J genes are TRBV19 and TRBJ1-1; 9 bases match TRBD1. The CDR3 length is 14 residues. Germline V gene sequence: CDR1 LNHDA, CDR2 SQIVND (reference sequence). The junction had 0 bases not matched to a gene; V was cut back by 3 bases and J by 1 base. CDR3 sequence reads: CASSMDRGNTEAFF. CDR3 in DNA: TGTGCCAGTAGTATGGACAGGGGGAACACTGAAGCTTTCTTT.

The chain links TRBV4-3 to TRBJ2-1, with TRBD1 as a possible D gene (7 bases). The CDR3 extends over 14 amino acids. CDR1 is LGHNA and CDR2 is YSLEER in the germline V gene. Trimming removed 8 bases at V and 0 bases at J, with 11 bases between. In DNA form, the CDR3 reads TGCGCCAGCGCGGAGGGGGCCTCCTACAATGAGCAGTTCTTC. Its protein is CASAEGASYNEQFF.

The chain is built from TRBV21-1 and TRBJ2-7; the table names TRBD1, a call not compared with the DNA. TRBV21-1 is termed a pseudogene. This CDR3 is 17 amino acids long. The CDR3 sequence: CASSITGDRDRGNEQYF. The CDR3 DNA reads TGTGCCAGCTCGATAACTGGGGACCGGGACAGGGGCAACGAGCAGTACTTC.

This clone was counted only a few times. The chain is built from TRBV10-3 and TRBJ1-1; no clear D. Germline lookup yields CDR1 ENHRY and CDR2 SYGVKD. The V gene lost 2 bases and the J gene lost 4 bases, with 11 bases spanning the gap. The CDR3 has 14 residues. The CDR3 bases are TGTGCCATCAGTGAGGAGACTGTTGGCACTGAAGCTTTCTTT. This codes for CAISEETVGTEAFF.

This clone was seen many times. V gene TRBV19 combines with J gene TRBJ1-1; no firm D call. Germline V gene sequence: CDR1 LNHDA, CDR2 SQIVND (reference sequence). Trimming removed 4 bases from V and 1 base from J, with 4 bases in between. The CDR3 loop spans 12 amino acids. CDR3 protein: CASSRQNTEAFF. The CDR3 DNA is TGTGCCAGTAGTAGACAGAACACTGAAGCTTTCTTT.

This chain connects TRBV5-8 to TRBJ2-5; possible D gene TRBD2, 6 bases. The CDR3 covers 14 residues. CDR1 is SGHTS, CDR2 YDEGEE, per germline. Between the trimmed V and J ends, which lost 0 bases and 5 bases, there was a span of 11 bases. CDR3 residues: CASSLAGVPETQYF. The CDR3 DNA reads as TGTGCCAGCAGCTTGGCGGGAGTGCCCGAGACCCAGTACTTC. The full variable domain, rest sourced from reference TRBV5-8 and TRBJ2-5, is EAGVTQSPTHLIKTRGQQATLRCSPISGHTSVYWYQQALGLGLQFLLWYDEGEERNRGNFPPRFSGRQFPNYSSELNVNALELEDSALYLCASSLAGVPETQYFGPGTRLLVL.

J is TRBJ2-2 and V is TRBV11-3; TRBD1 agrees at 12 bases. CDR1 SGHNT and CDR2 YENEEA come from the germline V gene. The CDR3 loop spans 16 amino acids. The junction had 5 bases not matched to a gene; V was cut back by 6 bases and J by 3 bases. CDR3 DNA sequence: TGTGCCAGCAGGTCCGGGACAGGGGGCGACACCGGGGAGCTGTTTTTT. This gives the protein CASRSGTGGDTGELFF. Drawing the rest from reference TRBV11-3 and TRBJ2-2, the complete variable domain is EAGVVQSPRYKIIEKKQPVAFWCNPISGHNTLYWYLQNLGQGPELLIRYENEEAVDDSQLPKDRFSAERLKGVDSTLKIQPAELGDSAVYLCASRSGTGGDTGELFFGEGSRLTVL.

This clone was detected only a few times. The same CDR3 can be traced to other DNA sequences in this sample. The chain couples TRBV5-6 to TRBJ2-7, with 7 bases aligning to TRBD2. V was pared by 2 bases and J by 2 bases, with 4 bases of the junction left unmatched. The CDR3 covers 14 residues. Germline values: CDR1 SGHDT, CDR2 YYEEEE. CDR3 region: CASSFPGLAYEQYF. CDR3 coding DNA: TGTGCCAGCAGCTTTCCAGGACTAGCCTACGAGCAGTACTTC.

This chain links TRBV6-2 or TRBV6-3 with TRBJ2-3; 11 bases map to TRBD2. The V gene's germline CDR1 is MNHEY and CDR2 SVGEGT. The CDR3 runs 18 residues. V trimming: 4 bases; J trimming: 2 bases; junction bases outside the gene matches: 11. The CDR3 region is CASSFSQRLAGLTDTQYF. The CDR3 region has the DNA TGTGCCAGCAGTTTTTCACAACGACTAGCGGGACTCACAGATACGCAGTATTTT.

The chain carries TRBV7-8 and TRBJ2-3, with TRBD1 matching over 7 bases. CDR1 SGHVS and CDR2 FQNEAQ come from the germline V gene. V dropped 5 bases and J dropped 2; count of bases not matched to a gene: 4. The CDR3 sequence is 14 residues long. CDR3 protein: CASSKGQTTDTQYF. As DNA, the CDR3 is TGTGCCAGCAGCAAGGGACAGACCACAGATACGCAGTATTTT.

The chain is built from TRBV9 and TRBJ2-7, with 11 bases that match TRBD2. This CDR3 contains 19 residues. V shed 4 bases, J shed 4 bases, and the junction held 19 bases outside the gene matches. Germline CDR1 is SGDLS and CDR2 is YYNGEE. CDR3 protein: CASSHQKEGETSGVYEQYF. CDR3 sequence (DNA): TGTGCCAGCAGCCATCAGAAAGAAGGAGAGACTAGCGGGGTGTACGAGCAGTACTTC.

This clone appeared a single time. The rearrangement links TRBV27 to TRBJ2-2; D is unresolved. The CDR3 is made up of 15 amino acids. V was pared by 5 bases and J by 2 bases, with 12 bases between. Germline CDR1 is MNHEY and CDR2 is SMNVEV (reference sequence). CDR3 nucleotides: TGTGCCAGCAGTCCCTTGACACAAAACACCGGGGAGCTGTTTTTT. This translates into CASSPLTQNTGELFF.

This rearrangement joins TRBV5-8 to TRBJ2-1; the D gene is possibly TRBD2 (5 bases). The CDR3 extends over 14 amino acids. V lost 0 bases, J lost 7 bases, and 11 bases lay in between. Germline V gives CDR1 SGHTS, CDR2 YDEGEE. The CDR3 nucleotides read TGTGCCAGCAGCTTGGGCGGGCCTTCAAATGAGCAGTTCTTC. Translation: CASSLGGPSNEQFF.